The sequence of this TCR beta chain was determined in a study of CD8+ T cells in alopecia areata. General observations from the study: Sequencing of scalp tissue also captures the resident alphabeta T cells of normal skin. An increase in clonality over normal scalp was evident in lesional scalp, especially alopecia totalis/universalis. Patients shared TCRs less clearly than mice did, possibly owing to HLA.

cDNA prepared by RNA extraction and subsequent reverse transcription served as the template for sequencing. Sequencing used immunoSEQ multiplex PCR; TCRdb keeps in-frame clones, though not all of them. The sample gives about 160,000 clones, 40% to 50% of which show up once; more than 6.5% is in the top ten. V shed 4 bases and J 4 bases; nucleotides not matched to a gene: 7. CDR1 is MDHEN and CDR2 is SYDVKM in the germline V gene. The CDR3 is 16 residues long. A word on this clone: Its antigen is unidentified.

The J gene is TRBJ2-1, the V gene TRBV28; 10 bases are shared with TRBD1. The sequence was collected from a human donor with alopecia areata. Sample: CD4+ T cells sorted from blood. CDR3 DNA: TGTGCCAGCAGTTCCCCCGGGACAGGGGCGTACAATGAGCAGTTCTTC. Translation: CASSSPGTGAYNEQFF.